The subject of this entry is one T cell receptor (beta chain). This entry comes from a study of OX40 agonist ivuxolimab in advanced cancers. The data were produced by immunoSEQ multiplex PCR, yet TCRdb's version contains in-frame clones alone and is incomplete. In the table there are roughly 67,000 clones, 88% of which are singletons. The CDR3 is made up of 13 amino acids. Trimming removed 4 bases from V and 3 bases from J, with 10 bases in between. Germline V gene lookup returns CDR1 SQVTM and CDR2 ANQGSEA. The chain carries TRBV29-1 and TRBJ1-3; D is unclear. The sample here was CD4+ or CD8+ T cells sorted from blood, taken in a trial of the OX40 agonist ivuxolimab. This TCR came from an adult with an advanced solid tumor such as melanoma, head and neck, liver or kidney cancer. This CDR3 is CSVVWAGGNTIYF. CDR3 nucleotides: TGCAGCGTTGTCTGGGCGGGTGGAAACACCATATATTTT.